One sample yielded the 3 T cell receptor beta chains listed below, sequenced in a study of regulatory T cells in long-lasting Graves disease. iRepertoire HTBI primers and Arm-PCR of CDR3 regions built TCR beta libraries. TCRdb re-analysed the multiplex PCR reads in MiXCR, keeping a single row per CDR3 protein. The table records approximately 300,000 distinct CDR3 sequences, 15% to 20% of them present only once. As for time point: newly diagnosed GD, antithyroid drugs for less than 3 months. Preparation of the TCR library used RNA extracted from PBMCs. The input for sequencing was peripheral blood mononuclear cells (PBMCs), taken at new diagnosis, from a patient treated with antithyroid drugs. These receptors all stem from a female donor with Graves disease.

This clonotype was seen repeatedly, ten times or more. V is TRBV25-1 and J is TRBJ2-2, with a tentative D call TRBD2 (5 bases). This CDR3 contains 15 residues. Germline CDR1 is MGHDK and CDR2 is SYGVNS. V lost 3 bases, J lost 6 bases, and 14 bases lay in between. The CDR3 spells CASSDFGLTAGELFF. CDR3 DNA: TGTGCCAGCAGTGATTTTGGACTTACCGCCGGGGAGCTGTTTTTT.

A remark on this clonotype: The limits of the CDR3 on the DNA are not certain, so only TCRdb's listed CDR3 is given. The genes are TRBV7-2 and TRBJ1-5; no check of the table's D call, TRBD1, against the DNA was made. The germline V gene encodes CDR1 SGHTA and CDR2 FQGNSA. The CDR3 spans 23 residues, counting both ends. CDR3 region: CASRPSGGSYEQYFGPGNQSQHF.

Ten or more counts support this clonotype. This chain links TRBV28 with TRBJ2-2; D uncertain. CDR1 and CDR2 from the germline V gene are MDHEN and SYDVKM. Trimming left V 5 bases short and J 6 bases short, with 16 bases between. This CDR3 contains 15 residues. As DNA, the CDR3 is TGTGCCAGCAGTGGGCGGCCAAGGCTATCCGGGGAGCTGTTTTTT. Its protein is CASSGRPRLSGELFF. Full variable domain (remainder filled in from reference TRBV28 and TRBJ2-2): DVKVTQSSRYLVKRTGEKVFLECVQDMDHENMFWYRQDPGLGLRLIYFSYDVKMKEKGDIPEGYSVSREKKERFSLILESASTNQTSMYLCASSGRPRLSGELFFGEGSRLTVL.